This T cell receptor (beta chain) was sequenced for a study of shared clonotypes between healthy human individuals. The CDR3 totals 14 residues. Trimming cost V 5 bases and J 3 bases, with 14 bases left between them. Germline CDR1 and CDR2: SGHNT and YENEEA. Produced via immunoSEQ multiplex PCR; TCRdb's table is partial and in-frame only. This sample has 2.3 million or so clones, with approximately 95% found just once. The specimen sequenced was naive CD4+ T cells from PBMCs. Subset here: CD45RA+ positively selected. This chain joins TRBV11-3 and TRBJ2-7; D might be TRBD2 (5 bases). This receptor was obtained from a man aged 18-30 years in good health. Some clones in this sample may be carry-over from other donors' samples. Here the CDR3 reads CASSEGGGNYEQYF. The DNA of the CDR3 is TGTGCCAGCAGCGAGGGTGGTGGTAACTACGAGCAGTACTTC.